A selection of T cell receptor beta chains follows, all from one sample in a study of CD8 T cells in ankylosing spondylitis. TCRdb independently ran MiXCR on the 5' RACE reads; one entry per CDR3 protein. Of 750,000 to 850,000 distinct CDR3 sequences detected, approximately 12% appear once; the ten largest clones hold less than 0.65%. What was sequenced was blood, either unsorted or a sorted T cell fraction (not recorded which). The receptors shown here come from a male donor with ankylosing spondylitis. CDR3s include the opening cysteine and the closing phenylalanine or tryptophan. Each record gives: clone size, J gene, D gene, V gene, CDR3 protein, CDR3 DNA. D genes are given only for firm matches. Clone sizes are given selectively: once, few, many, or a class where the clone is expanded.

>few|TRBJ2-4|TRBD1|TRBV5-1
CASSLQGALNIQYF
TGCGCCAGCAGCTTGCAGGGGGCCCTCAACATTCAGTACTTC
>-|TRBJ2-7|TRBD2|TRBV20-1
CSARLRLAGEEQYF
TGCAGTGCTAGACTCCGACTAGCGGGGGAAGAGCAGTACTTC
>few|TRBJ1-5|TRBD1|TRBV6-1
CASSRGQVYSNQPQHF
TGTGCCAGCAGCCGCGGACAGGTCTATAGCAATCAGCCCCAGCATTTT
>-|TRBJ2-6|-|TRBV6-2/TRBV6-3
CASTHGISGANVLTF
TGTGCCAGCACTCACGGGATCTCTGGGGCCAACGTCCTGACTTTC
>-|TRBJ1-1|TRBD1|TRBV6-1
CASSQGGITEAFF
TGTGCCAGCAGTCAGGGGGGGATCACTGAAGCTTTCTTT
>once|TRBJ1-1|-|TRBV25-1
CASARAGENTEAFF
TGTGCCAGCGCCCGGGCAGGGGAGAACACTGAAGCTTTCTTT
>few|TRBJ1-2|-|TRBV15
CATSRVANYGYTF
TGTGCCACCAGCAGAGTAGCTAACTATGGCTACACCTTC
>-|TRBJ2-5|-|TRBV20-1
CSALGRDPQGTQYF
TGCAGTGCTCTTGGCCGGGACCCCCAGGGAACGCAGTACTTC
>-|TRBJ2-1|TRBD2|TRBV20-1
CSAPITSGSGNEQFF
TGCAGTGCCCCCATCACTAGCGGGAGTGGTAATGAGCAGTTCTTC
>-|TRBJ1-4|-|TRBV20-1
CSARDRQGGEKLFF
TGCAGTGCTAGAGATCGGCAGGGAGGTGAAAAACTGTTTTTT
>few|TRBJ2-2|TRBD2|TRBV5-1
CASSLDWTSITGELFF
TGCGCCAGCAGCTTGGACTGGACTAGTATCACCGGGGAGCTGTTTTTT
>few|TRBJ2-5|TRBD2|TRBV5-8
CASSYLAGEVRETQYF
TGTGCCAGCAGCTACTTAGCGGGAGAAGTGAGAGAGACCCAGTACTTC
>few|TRBJ1-4|TRBD1|TRBV20-1
CSAPGQGSELFF
TGCAGTGCCCCAGGACAGGGGTCCGAACTGTTTTTT
>-|TRBJ1-1|TRBD1|TRBV29-1
CSVGGQGLGTEAFF
TGCAGCGTTGGAGGACAGGGTTTGGGAACTGAAGCTTTCTTT
>-|TRBJ2-7|-|TRBV7-2
CASSVSSGTPDEQYF
TGTGCCAGCAGCGTCAGTTCAGGGACCCCCGACGAGCAGTACTTC
>many|TRBJ2-2|-|TRBV5-1
CASSLEGGELFF
TGTGCCAGCAGCTTGGAAGGCGGGGAGCTGTTTTTT
>few|TRBJ2-1|TRBD1|TRBV5-8
CASSPQGATYNEQFF
TGTGCCAGCAGCCCACAGGGGGCAACCTACAATGAGCAGTTCTTC
>-|TRBJ1-4|TRBD1|TRBV5-1
CASSLKTGGEKLFF
TGCGCCAGCAGCTTGAAGACAGGGGGTGAAAAACTGTTTTTT
>few|TRBJ2-3|-|TRBV3-1
CASSQALLDTQYF
TGTGCCAGCAGCCAAGCCTTGCTGGATACGCAGTATTTT
>few|TRBJ2-7|TRBD2|TRBV4-2
CASKLAGAYEQYF
TGTGCCTCAAAATTAGCGGGGGCCTACGAGCAGTACTTC
>-|TRBJ1-6|-|TRBV20-1
CSARGPDGSPLHF
TGCAGTGCTAGGGGCCCGGATGGTTCACCCCTCCACTTT
>many|TRBJ1-1|-|TRBV6-4
CASSDNSYTEAFF
TGTGCCAGCAGTGACAACAGTTACACTGAAGCTTTCTTT
>few|TRBJ1-2|-|TRBV20-1
CGAPHSARAGGYTF
TGCGGAGCCCCGCACTCCGCCAGGGCAGGTGGCTACACCTTC
>many|TRBJ1-1|-|TRBV7-9
CASSFEGGTEAFF
TGTGCCAGCAGCTTCGAAGGTGGCACTGAAGCTTTCTTT
>-|TRBJ2-7|TRBD1|TRBV4-3
CASSKVGQGGPYEQYF
TGCGCCAGCAGCAAAGTCGGACAGGGGGGACCCTACGAGCAGTACTTC
>few|TRBJ2-1|TRBD2|TRBV10-3
CAINQWGGGNEQFF
TGTGCCATTAACCAGTGGGGGGGAGGCAATGAGCAGTTCTTC
>-|TRBJ1-1|-|TRBV13
CASSLGTRNTEAFF
TGTGCCAGCAGCCTTGGGACGAGGAACACTGAAGCTTTCTTT
>many|TRBJ2-4|TRBD1|TRBV20-1
CSAKWTGGNIQYF
TGCAGTGCTAAGTGGACAGGCGGTAACATTCAGTACTTC
>few|TRBJ1-2|TRBD1|TRBV7-9
CASSLETGGLYGYTF
TGTGCCAGCAGCTTGGAGACAGGGGGACTCTATGGCTACACCTTC